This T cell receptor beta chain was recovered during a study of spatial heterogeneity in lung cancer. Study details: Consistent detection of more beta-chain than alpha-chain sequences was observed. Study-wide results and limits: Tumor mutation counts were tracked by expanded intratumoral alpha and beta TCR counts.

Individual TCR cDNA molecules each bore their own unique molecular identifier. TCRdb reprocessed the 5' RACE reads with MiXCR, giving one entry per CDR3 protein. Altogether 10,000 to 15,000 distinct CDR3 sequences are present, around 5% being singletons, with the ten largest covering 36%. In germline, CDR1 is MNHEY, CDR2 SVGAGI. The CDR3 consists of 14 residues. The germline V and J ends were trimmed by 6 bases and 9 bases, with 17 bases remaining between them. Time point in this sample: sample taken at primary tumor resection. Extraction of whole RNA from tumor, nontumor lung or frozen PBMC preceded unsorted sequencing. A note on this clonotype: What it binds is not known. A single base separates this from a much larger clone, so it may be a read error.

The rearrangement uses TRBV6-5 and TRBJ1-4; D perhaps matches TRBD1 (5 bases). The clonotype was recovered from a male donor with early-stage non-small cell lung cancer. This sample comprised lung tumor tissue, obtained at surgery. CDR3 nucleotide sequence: TGTGCCAGCAGCACGGGGCAGGTGGCAAAAAAACTGTTTTTT. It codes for CASSTGQVAKKLFF.